The present TCR beta chain was sequenced within a study of neurological immune-mediated disorders. The sample holds many counts of this clonotype. Its antigen is currently unknown. The length of the CDR3 is 16 residues. Germline-derived CDR1 and CDR2 are SGHRS and YFSETQ. J was trimmed by 6 bases and V by 0 bases; bases with no gene match: 9. Study-wide points: The absence of shared CDR3 amino acid sequences among expanded clones across subjects suggests private repertoires in all groups.

MiXCR, run by TCRdb on the 5' RACE reads, gives a single entry per CDR3 protein. The sample has about 55,000 distinct CDR3 sequences, 3.5% to 4% seen once. What was sequenced was CD4+ T cells from blood. This sequence was found in a woman between 40 and 50 years old with multiple sclerosis. The chain is built from TRBV5-1 and TRBJ2-3, with 8 bases aligning to TRBD2. The CDR3 sequence: CASSLGRLAREDTQYF. DNA of the CDR3: TGCGCCAGCAGCTTGGGGCGACTAGCGAGGGAGGATACGCAGTATTTT.